The 3 T cell receptor beta chains listed next were all sequenced from one sample in a study of OX40 agonist ivuxolimab in advanced cancers. The library was prepared using the immunoSEQ multiplex PCR assay. In TCRdb, the immuneACCESS table is reduced to in-frame sequences with V and J assigned. These tables do not hold every clone; where another copy was compared, an unresolved V gene accounts for under half, and the others remain unexplained. The sample records 82,000 or so clones, 80% to 95% of which are singletons. 1% to 1.3% of the sample is held by the ten biggest clonotypes. The material sequenced was CD4+ or CD8+ T cells sorted from blood, taken in a trial of the OX40 agonist ivuxolimab. The receptors shown here come from an adult with an advanced solid tumor such as melanoma, head and neck, liver or kidney cancer.

This clone appeared once. The gene calls are TRBV4-1 and TRBJ2-3; 7 nucleotides align to TRBD1. The CDR3 totals 13 residues. J was trimmed by 9 bases and V by 1 base; bases with no gene match: 4. Germline V gene lookup returns CDR1 MGHRA and CDR2 YSYEKL. The CDR3 bases are TGCGCCAGCAGCCAAGGGGACAGTAGAACGCAGTATTTT. Protein: CASSQGDSRTQYF.

The CDR3 here is CASSKPNTYVPSTDTQYF. The DNA of the CDR3 is TGTGCCAGCAGCAAACCTAACACGTACGTTCCTAGCACAGATACGCAGTATTTT. The gene calls are TRBV21-1 and TRBJ2-3. TRBV21-1 is classified as a pseudogene. The CDR3 loop spans 18 amino acids.

V gene TRBV18 combines with J gene TRBJ1-5; D is unclear. The CDR3 has 12 amino acids. V shed 8 bases and J shed 4 bases, with 9 bases lying between them. Per the germline V gene, CDR1 is KGHSH and CDR2 is LQKENI. The CDR3 here is CASRKGNQPQHF. In DNA, the CDR3 is TGTGCCAGCAGGAAGGGTAATCAGCCCCAGCATTTT.